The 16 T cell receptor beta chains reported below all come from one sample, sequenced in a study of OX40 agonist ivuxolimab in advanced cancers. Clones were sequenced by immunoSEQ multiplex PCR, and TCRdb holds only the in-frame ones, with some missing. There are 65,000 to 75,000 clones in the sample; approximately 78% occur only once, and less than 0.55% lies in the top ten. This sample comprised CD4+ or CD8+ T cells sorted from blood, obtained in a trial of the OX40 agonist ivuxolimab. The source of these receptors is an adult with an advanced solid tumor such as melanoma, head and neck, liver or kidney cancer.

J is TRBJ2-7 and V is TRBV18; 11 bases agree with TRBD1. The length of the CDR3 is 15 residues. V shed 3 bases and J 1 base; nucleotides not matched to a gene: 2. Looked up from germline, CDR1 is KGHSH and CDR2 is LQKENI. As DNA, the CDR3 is TGTGCCAGCTCACCCGGGACAGGGGGATCCTACGAGCAGTACTTC. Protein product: CASSPGTGGSYEQYF.

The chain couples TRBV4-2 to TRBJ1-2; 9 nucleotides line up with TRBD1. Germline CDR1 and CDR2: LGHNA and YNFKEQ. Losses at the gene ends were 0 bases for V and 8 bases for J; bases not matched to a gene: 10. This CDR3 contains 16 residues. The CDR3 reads CASSQDQGDRVRGYTF. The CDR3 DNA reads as TGTGCCAGCAGCCAAGACCAGGGGGACAGGGTACGGGGCTACACCTTC.

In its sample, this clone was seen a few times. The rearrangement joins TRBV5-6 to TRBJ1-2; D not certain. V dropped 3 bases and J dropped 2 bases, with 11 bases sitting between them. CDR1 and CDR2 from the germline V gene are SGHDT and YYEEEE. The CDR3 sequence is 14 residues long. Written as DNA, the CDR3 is TGTGCCAGCAGCTATGGACGGGTAAACTATGGCTACACCTTC. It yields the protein CASSYGRVNYGYTF. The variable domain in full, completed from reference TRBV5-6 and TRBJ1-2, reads DAGVTQSPTHLIKTRGQQVTLRCSPKSGHDTVSWYQQALGQGPQFIFQYYEEEERQRGNFPDRFSGHQFPNYSSELNVNALLLGDSALYLCASSYGRVNYGYTFGSGTRLTVV.

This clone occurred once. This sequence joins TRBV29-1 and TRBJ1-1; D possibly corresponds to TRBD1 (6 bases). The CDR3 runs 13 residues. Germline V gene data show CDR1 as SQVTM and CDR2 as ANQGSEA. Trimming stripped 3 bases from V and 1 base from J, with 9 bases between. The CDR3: CSVEGGANTEAFF. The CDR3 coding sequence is TGCAGCGTTGAGGGGGGGGCGAACACTGAAGCTTTCTTT. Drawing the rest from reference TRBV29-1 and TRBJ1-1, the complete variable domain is SAVISQKPSRDICQRGTSLTIQCQVDSQVTMMFWYRQQPGQSLTLIATANQGSEATYESGFVIDKFPISRPNLTFSTLTVSNMSPEDSSIYLCSVEGGANTEAFFGQGTRLTVV.

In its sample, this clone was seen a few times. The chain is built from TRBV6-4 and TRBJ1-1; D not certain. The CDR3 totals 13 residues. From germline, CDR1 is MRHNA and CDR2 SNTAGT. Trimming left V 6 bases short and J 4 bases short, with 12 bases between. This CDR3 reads CASSADSLTEAFF. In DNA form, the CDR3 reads TGTGCCAGCAGCGCGGACTCTCTCACTGAAGCTTTCTTT.

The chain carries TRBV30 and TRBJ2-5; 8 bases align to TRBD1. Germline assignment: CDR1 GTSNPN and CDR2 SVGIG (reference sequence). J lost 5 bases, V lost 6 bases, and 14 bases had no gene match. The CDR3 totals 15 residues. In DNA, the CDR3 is TGTGCCTGTCAGCCGACAGGGGCTCCGGGGGAGACCCAGTACTTC. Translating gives CACQPTGAPGETQYF.

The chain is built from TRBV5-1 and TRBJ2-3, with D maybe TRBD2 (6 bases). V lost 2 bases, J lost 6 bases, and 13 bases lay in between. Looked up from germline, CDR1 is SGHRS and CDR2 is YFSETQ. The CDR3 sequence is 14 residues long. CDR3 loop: CASSLSAGGDTQYF. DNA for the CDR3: TGCGCCAGCAGCTTATCAGCGGGTGGGGATACGCAGTATTTT.

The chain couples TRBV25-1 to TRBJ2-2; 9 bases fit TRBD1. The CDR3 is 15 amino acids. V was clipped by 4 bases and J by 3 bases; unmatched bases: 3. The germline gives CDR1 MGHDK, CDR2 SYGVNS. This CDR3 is CASSAGTGYTGELFF. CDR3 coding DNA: TGTGCCAGCAGTGCCGGGACAGGGTACACCGGGGAGCTGTTTTTT.

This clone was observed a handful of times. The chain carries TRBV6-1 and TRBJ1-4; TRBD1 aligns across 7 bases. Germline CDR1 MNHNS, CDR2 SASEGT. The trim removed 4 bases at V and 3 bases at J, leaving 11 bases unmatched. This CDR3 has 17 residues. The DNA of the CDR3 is TGTGCCAGCAGTGCCCACAGGGGAGGGATGGCTAATGAAAAACTGTTTTTT. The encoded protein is CASSAHRGGMANEKLFF.

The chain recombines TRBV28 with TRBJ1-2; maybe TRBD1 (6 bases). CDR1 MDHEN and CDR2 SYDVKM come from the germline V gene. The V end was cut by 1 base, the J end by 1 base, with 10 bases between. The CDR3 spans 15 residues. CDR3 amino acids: CASSLFRGLNYGYTF. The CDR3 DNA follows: TGTGCCAGCAGTTTATTCAGGGGTCTTAACTATGGCTACACCTTC.

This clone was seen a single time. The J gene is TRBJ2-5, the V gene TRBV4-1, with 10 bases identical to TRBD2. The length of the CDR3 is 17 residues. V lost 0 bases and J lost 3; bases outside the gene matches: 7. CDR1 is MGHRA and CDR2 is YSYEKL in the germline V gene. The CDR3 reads CASSQDRRTSGKETQYF. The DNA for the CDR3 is TGCGCCAGCAGCCAAGATCGTAGAACTAGCGGGAAAGAGACCCAGTACTTC.

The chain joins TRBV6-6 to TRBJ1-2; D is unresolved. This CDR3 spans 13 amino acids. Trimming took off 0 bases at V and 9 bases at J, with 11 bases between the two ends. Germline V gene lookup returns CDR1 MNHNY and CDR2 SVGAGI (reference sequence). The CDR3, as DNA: TGTGCCAGCAGTTACTCAGGTGTTGGGAGCTACACCTTC. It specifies CASSYSGVGSYTF.

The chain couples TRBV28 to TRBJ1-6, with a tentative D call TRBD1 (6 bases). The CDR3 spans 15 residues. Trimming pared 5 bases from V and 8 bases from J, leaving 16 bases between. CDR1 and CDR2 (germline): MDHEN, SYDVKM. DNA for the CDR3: TGTGCCAGCAGTCCGAGCCGGGGGGGGCATTCACCCCTCCACTTT. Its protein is CASSPSRGGHSPLHF.

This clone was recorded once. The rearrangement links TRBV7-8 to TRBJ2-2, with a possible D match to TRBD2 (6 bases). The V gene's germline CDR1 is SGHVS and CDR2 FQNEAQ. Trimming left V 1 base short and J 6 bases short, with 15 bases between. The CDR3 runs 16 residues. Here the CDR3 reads CASSLVAGFLPGELFF. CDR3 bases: TGTGCCAGCAGCTTAGTGGCGGGATTTTTACCCGGGGAGCTGTTTTTT.

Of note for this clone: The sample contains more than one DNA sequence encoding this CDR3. The CDR3 DNA sequence: TGTGCCAGCTCACCGACAGGGGCTGGGGCCAACGTCCTGACTTTC. Residues: CASSPTGAGANVLTF. V and J are TRBV18 and TRBJ2-6; 8 positions match TRBD1. CDR1 is KGHSH and CDR2 is LQKENI in the germline V gene. CDR3 length: 15 amino acids. With V trimmed by 3 bases and J by 2 bases, 0 bases remained unmatched.

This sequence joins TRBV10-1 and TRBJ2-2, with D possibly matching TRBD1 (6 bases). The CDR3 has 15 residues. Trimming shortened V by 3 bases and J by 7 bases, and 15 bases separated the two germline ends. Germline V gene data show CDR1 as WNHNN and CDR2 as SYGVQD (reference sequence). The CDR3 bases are TGCGCCAGCAGTGATGACACAGGGAAGAACGGGGAGCTGTTTTTT. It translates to CASSDDTGKNGELFF.